This record covers a single T cell receptor beta chain. Its matching antigen is unknown. The data were obtained in a study of T cell responses to AZD1222 COVID-19 vaccine. Overall study results and limits: White British ancestry dominated among donors, who included more females, and clonal diversity was possibly underestimated. When two AZD1222 doses had been given, Spike-specific TCR breadth and depth rose.

Trimming shortened V by 0 bases and J by 2 bases, and 7 bases separated the two germline ends. CDR3 length equals 14 residues. Per the germline V gene, CDR1 is SGHTA and CDR2 is FQGNSA. TCRdb keeps only in-frame clones here, not all; method: immunoSEQ multiplex PCR. The data contain 20,000 to 30,000 clones, approximately 88% of them singletons. This sequence was found in an adult who received the AZD1222 COVID-19 vaccine. This chain uses TRBV7-2 with TRBJ1-1, with unresolved D. Specimen: peripheral blood, collected 28 days after the second AZD1222 dose. The CDR3 sequence: CASSLALSNTEAFF. DNA for the CDR3: TGTGCCAGCAGCTTAGCGCTTTCAAACACTGAAGCTTTCTTT.